This TCR beta chain was captured in a study of long-term antiretroviral therapy in people with HIV. Survey-level immunoSEQ v3.0 assays were run. Some clones are missing from TCRdb's copy, which holds only in-frame ones; the method was immunoSEQ multiplex PCR. The sample lists approximately 18,000 clones; less than 85% were seen once. V lost 5 bases and J 3 bases, leaving 11 bases between the germline ends. Per germline, CDR1 SGHNT and CDR2 YENEEA. The CDR3 totals 13 residues. The receptor was isolated from a woman between 40 and 55 years old with HIV. The rearrangement links TRBV11-3 to TRBJ2-7; a weak D match, TRBD2 (6 bases). Material: unsorted PBMCs, obtained 0.2 years after starting antiretroviral therapy. For the CDR3, the DNA is TGTGCCAGCAGCACGGGACTGAACTACGAGCAGTACTTC. Translation: CASSTGLNYEQYF.